The next 11 T cell receptor beta chains were all read from a single sample in a study of PD-L1 blockade in urothelial cancer. Using immunoSEQ multiplex PCR, the repertoire was profiled, and TCRdb retains in-frame clones only, with some absent. The sample yields approximately 37,000 clones, about four fifths seen once. Sequencing used PBMCs, obtained around atezolizumab (anti-PD-L1) treatment. These receptors were collected from a man in his 60s with urothelial cancer.

The V and J genes are TRBV7-2 and TRBJ1-5; no reliable D call. The CDR3 sequence is 13 residues long. Germline V gene lookup returns CDR1 SGHTA and CDR2 FQGNSA. Trimming pared 5 bases from V and 5 bases from J, leaving 10 bases between. The CDR3 reads CASSMTLYQPQHF. CDR3 nucleotide sequence: TGTGCCAGCAGCATGACACTTTATCAGCCCCAGCATTTT.

This clone has just one count. This chain joins TRBV11-3 and TRBJ1-5; D may be TRBD1 (6 bases). The ends were cut back, 0 bases at V and 6 bases at J, with 27 bases in the middle. In germline, CDR1 is SGHNT, CDR2 YENEEA. The CDR3 spans 20 residues. In DNA form, the CDR3 reads TGTGCCAGCAGCTTAGATGGAGGCAGTAGTGTGGACAGCTCCGGTCAGCCCCAGCATTTT. Its protein is CASSLDGGSSVDSSGQPQHF.

This clone was recorded a few times. The sample contains more than one DNA sequence encoding this CDR3. This rearrangement joins TRBV5-1 to TRBJ1-2, with a weak D call TRBD1 (6 bases). This CDR3 is built from 15 residues. The germline V gene encodes CDR1 SGHRS and CDR2 YFSETQ. V lost 0 bases, J lost 2 bases, and 11 bases lay in between. The CDR3 here is CASSLAAGANYGYTF. CDR3 DNA: TGCGCCAGCAGCTTGGCGGCAGGGGCAAACTATGGCTACACCTTC.

The chain combines TRBV15 with TRBJ2-7, with D possibly being TRBD2 (6 bases). Germline assignment: CDR1 LNHNV and CDR2 YYDKDF (reference sequence). This CDR3 has 14 amino acids. With 4 bases removed from V and 3 bases from J, the gap between germline ends came to 13 bases. The CDR3 nucleotides read TGTGCCACCAGCATAAGTGGGGGGTACTACGAGCAGTACTTC. It is translated as CATSISGGYYEQYF. Full variable domain (missing parts from reference TRBV15 and TRBJ2-7): DAMVIQNPRYQVTQFGKPVTLSCSQTLNHNVMYWYQQKSSQAPKLLFHYYDKDFNNEADTPDNFQSRRPNTSFCFLDIRSPGLGDTAMYLCATSISGGYYEQYFGPGTRLTVT.

This clone was seen once. The J gene is TRBJ1-1, the V gene TRBV7-8; 9 bases are shared with TRBD1. Per the germline V gene, CDR1 is SGHVS and CDR2 is FQNEAQ. V was pared by 1 base and J by 3 bases, with 3 bases of the junction left unmatched. CDR3 size: 15 residues. In nucleotides, the CDR3 is TGTGCCAGCAGCTTAGGGACAGGGGTCGACACTGAAGCTTTCTTT. Encoded protein: CASSLGTGVDTEAFF.

V is TRBV10-2 and J is TRBJ1-1, with TRBD1 as a possible D gene (6 bases). Trimming removed 2 bases at V and 7 bases at J, with 11 bases between. Germline CDR1 and CDR2: WSHSY and SAAADI. The CDR3 spans 13 residues. The CDR3 DNA reads TGCGCCAGCAGTGAGGGACAGCTTCTTGAAGCTTTCTTT. Translation gives CASSEGQLLEAFF.

The chain's CDR3 is CASSREGNTIYF. In DNA form, the CDR3 reads TGTGCCAGCAGTAGAGAGGGAAACACCATATATTTT. The chain recombines TRBV6-1 with TRBJ1-3; D remains unclear. Between the trimmed V and J ends, which lost 5 bases and 4 bases, there was a span of 6 bases. This CDR3 comprises 12 residues. The germline gives CDR1 MNHNS, CDR2 SASEGT.

The chain is built from TRBV7-2 and TRBJ2-7, with D possibly matching TRBD1 (6 bases). The CDR3 is made up of 13 amino acids. V was clipped by 0 bases and J by 3 bases, with 6 bases between them. CDR1 SGHTA and CDR2 FQGNSA come from the germline V gene. The CDR3: CASSLAQGYEQYF. The CDR3 region has the DNA TGTGCCAGCAGCTTAGCACAGGGCTACGAGCAGTACTTC.

A few counts support this clone. The chain couples TRBV28 to TRBJ1-4; TRBD1 matches 8 bases. Unmatched junction bases numbered 9, after V lost 5 bases and J lost 13 bases. CDR3 length: 13 amino acids. Germline V gene data show CDR1 as MDHEN and CDR2 as SYDVKM. CDR3 DNA: TGTGCCAGCAGTGCCCTCAGGGGGCGGTTACTGTTTTTT. This translates into CASSALRGRLLFF.

This clone was seen a few times. In nucleotides, the CDR3 is TGTGCCAGCAGCTTTAAACTAGCGGCGAACACCGGGGAGCTGTTTTTT. This codes for CASSFKLAANTGELFF. The rearrangement links TRBV5-4 to TRBJ2-2; 8 bases fit TRBD2. J was trimmed by 0 bases and V by 2 bases; bases with no gene match: 3. The CDR3 covers 16 residues. CDR1 is SGHNT and CDR2 is YYREEE in the germline V gene (reference sequence).

V usage is TRBV6-5 and J usage is TRBJ1-1; D unresolved. The CDR3 covers 13 residues. Germline V gene lookup returns CDR1 MNHEY and CDR2 SVGAGI. The ends were cut back, 1 base at V and 1 base at J, with 4 bases in the middle. CDR3 bases: TGTGCCAGCAGTTACTTAGAGAACACTGAAGCTTTCTTT. This codes for CASSYLENTEAFF.